This T cell receptor (beta chain) was identified during a study of blood T cell repertoires in COVID-19. Study context: The United States, Italy and Spain provided the acute and convalescent COVID-19 samples. T cells, B-cell-depleted T cells, or PBMCs provided the cDNA or gDNA that served as material.

Per the original methods: Using reference gene primer amplification, nucleated cell counts were estimated. The data were produced by immunoSEQ multiplex PCR, yet TCRdb's version contains in-frame clones alone and is incomplete. The V and J calls and clone size were taken over from that table, and D and trimming were inferred from the DNA. This sample yields 250,000 to 300,000 clones, of which approximately 86% are seen a single time; almost 2% belongs to the top ten. J was trimmed by 2 bases and V by 1 base; bases with no gene match: 3. Germline V gene lookup returns CDR1 SEHNR and CDR2 FQNEAQ (reference sequence). The CDR3 length is 16 residues.

The sample was peripheral blood. The gene calls are TRBV7-9 and TRBJ2-3; TRBD2 aligns across 10 bases. This TCR was sampled from a man younger than 40 with active or convalescent COVID-19. The CDR3 reads CASSLVLAGTTDTQYF. The CDR3 nucleotides read TGTGCCAGCAGCTTAGTACTAGCGGGGACCACAGATACGCAGTATTTT.